This TCR beta chain was identified in a study of blood T cells in healthy people across ages (dated by TCRdb to about 2015). For context, the study as a whole: In model experiments, template switching captured roughly one uniquely barcoded TCR beta cDNA molecule for every two T cells. To avoid experimental bias, donors of different ages were spread randomly across the sequencing lanes. The donors were split into four age groups: young (average about 15 years), middle-aged (roughly 39), aged (approximately 60) and long-lived (over 75). The study measured age-related changes in TCR beta repertoire diversity using deep sequencing normalized with unique cDNA molecular identifiers. The study analyzed two additional independent replicas of 1 million unique cDNA reads from the same blood draw for two donors, one aged 18 to 30 and one aged 80 or older.

As encoded in the germline V gene, CDR1 is SQVTM while CDR2 is ANQGSEA. Measured from the cysteine to the phenylalanine, the CDR3 is 12 residues long. This entry keeps only the CDR3 DNA: 36 bases, framed from base 1. The V end loses 5 bases and the J end loses 5 bases, and a stretch of 12 bases separates them. Turning to this clonotype: Its target antigen remains unknown. Base qualities were left out, and no much larger clone turns up one base away.

Library generation was performed with 5' RACE. Sequencing relied on an Illumina HiSeq 2500. A second PCR of 7 to 11 cycles was performed with a sample-barcoded 5' primer and a J-beta primer mix. Each TCR beta cDNA molecule received a unique molecular identifier from a template-switch 5' adaptor carrying 12 random nucleotides. Each sample yielded at least 3 million CDR3-containing paired-end reads. First-strand cDNA was synthesized from all RNA with the Mint cDNA synthesis kit, primed by a TRBC-specific oligonucleotide. Following uracil-DNA glycosylase treatment, a first 18-cycle PCR with universal primers M1SS and BC2_uni_R was performed on all cDNA. The paper's data handling went like this. Each sample was normalized by randomly selecting 1 million high-quality reads, each carrying a distinct molecular identifier. Reads sharing molecular identifiers were discarded rather than binned into consensus sequences. CDR3 identification, clonotype clustering and error correction used MiTCR with a Q25 quality threshold and the strictest error-elimination algorithm. Lower-bound total TCR beta diversity was estimated with a nonparametric unseen species model using Euler transformation. In-frame beta chains were kept once TCRdb had trimmed the public reads at Q25 with fastp and called clones with MiXCR. Rows with a matching CDR3 protein are joined into one entry that keeps the most common DNA and genes. The authors' filters were not applied to this entry. This sample is represented by fewer than 800,000 distinct CDR3 sequences; around 48% of them were singletons. Roughly a third of the sample goes to the ten largest clones.

What the study reported, not specific to this receptor: The percentage of naive T cells measured by flow cytometry correlated strongly with observed TCR beta diversity. Because profiling used bulk unsorted PBMCs, naive and antigen-experienced compartments could not be compared conclusively. Because the CMV infection status of the donors was unknown, age-related changes in expanded clonotypes may potentially have been confounded. Estimates of total diversity based on one million sequenced T cells were considered lower bounds and underestimates. Observed TCR beta diversity per million T cells fell roughly linearly with age, and a significant reduction was already apparent by age about 43. Compared with the aged group, the long-lived group had more naive CD4+ T cells, fewer expanded clones and increased TCR diversity, a pattern suggesting age selection.

Systemically healthy Caucasian individuals from Russia, 39 in total and aged roughly 6 to 100 years, were included as donors. Ten milliliters of peripheral blood were drawn from each donor into EDTA-treated Vacutainer tubes. Ficoll-Paque density-gradient centrifugation was used to isolate PBMCs, with at least 6.5 million per sample. Trizol reagent was used to extract total RNA from PBMCs, with at least 5.5 micrograms per sample. For every donor, flow cytometry on a PBMC aliquot measured the percentage of naive CD45RAhigh/CD27high T cells. What was sequenced was blood. This clonotype was sampled from a woman between 55 and 75 years old in good health. The V and J segments used are TRBV29-1 and TRBJ1-2; a tentative D match to TRBD1 spans 5 bases. Here the CDR3 is given as CSVSGLGYGYTF. The DNA sequence is given as TGCAGCGTTTCGGGGCTTGGGTATGGCTACACCTTC.